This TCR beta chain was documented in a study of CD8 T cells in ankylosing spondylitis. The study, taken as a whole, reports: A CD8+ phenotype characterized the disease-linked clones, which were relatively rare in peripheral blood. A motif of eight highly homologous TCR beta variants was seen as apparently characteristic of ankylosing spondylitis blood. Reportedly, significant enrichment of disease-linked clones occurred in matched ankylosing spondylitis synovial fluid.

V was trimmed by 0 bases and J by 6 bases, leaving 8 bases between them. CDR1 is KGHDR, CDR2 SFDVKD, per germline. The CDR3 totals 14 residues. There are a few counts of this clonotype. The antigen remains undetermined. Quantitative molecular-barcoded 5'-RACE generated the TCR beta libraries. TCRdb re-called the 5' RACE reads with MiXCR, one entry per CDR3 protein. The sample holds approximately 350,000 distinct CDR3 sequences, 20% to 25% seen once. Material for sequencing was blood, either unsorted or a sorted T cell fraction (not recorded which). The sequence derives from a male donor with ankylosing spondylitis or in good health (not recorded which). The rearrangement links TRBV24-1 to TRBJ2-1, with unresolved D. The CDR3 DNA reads TGTGCCACCAGTGATTTGTCGGACGGCAATGAGCAGTTCTTC. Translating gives CATSDLSDGNEQFF.